This T cell receptor (beta chain) was sequenced in a study of blood T cell repertoires in COVID-19. Study context: COVID-19 samples from acute and convalescent phases originated in the United States, Italy and Spain. T cells, B-cell-depleted T cells, or PBMCs provided the cDNA or gDNA that served as material.

The CDR3 consists of 15 residues. Trimming took 2 bases from V and 3 from J; bases not matched to a gene: 3. From germline, CDR1 is LGHNA and CDR2 YNFKEQ. In this sample, this clone turned up a few times. The protocol was immunoSEQ multiplex PCR, while the TCRdb copy is restricted to in-frame clones and leaves out a portion. Of 300,000 or so clones listed, 85% to 90% are singletons. The genes are TRBV4-2 and TRBJ2-2, with 7 bases fitting TRBD1. The sequencing sample was made of peripheral blood. The source of this sequence is a woman in her twenties or thirties with COVID-19, enrolled during active disease. The DNA for the CDR3 is TGTGCCAGCAGCCAACCCACAGGGGACACCGGGGAGCTGTTTTTT. Amino acids: CASSQPTGDTGELFF.